This TCR beta chain stems from a study of molecular identifiers for immune sequencing clone quantification. MiXCR, applied by TCRdb to the PCR reads, yields one record per CDR3 protein. This table has about 500,000 distinct CDR3 sequences, roughly 24% appearing once. The CDR3 has 12 residues. V dropped 6 bases and J dropped 4; count of bases not matched to a gene: 3. Germline-derived CDR1 and CDR2 are DFQATT and SNEGSKA (reference sequence). Material for sequencing was naive CD8+ T cells from blood, with Jurkat cell RNA spiked in. Subset described: FACS-sorted CD8+CD4-CCR7+CD45RA+ naive T cells. This receptor was taken from a human donor in good health. Some libraries in this study had Jurkat cell RNA spiked in. V and J are TRBV20-1 and TRBJ2-7; 10 nucleotides match TRBD2. CDR3 DNA: TGCAGTGCGGGTAGCGGGGGGTACGAGCAGTACTTC. Translating gives CSAGSGGYEQYF.